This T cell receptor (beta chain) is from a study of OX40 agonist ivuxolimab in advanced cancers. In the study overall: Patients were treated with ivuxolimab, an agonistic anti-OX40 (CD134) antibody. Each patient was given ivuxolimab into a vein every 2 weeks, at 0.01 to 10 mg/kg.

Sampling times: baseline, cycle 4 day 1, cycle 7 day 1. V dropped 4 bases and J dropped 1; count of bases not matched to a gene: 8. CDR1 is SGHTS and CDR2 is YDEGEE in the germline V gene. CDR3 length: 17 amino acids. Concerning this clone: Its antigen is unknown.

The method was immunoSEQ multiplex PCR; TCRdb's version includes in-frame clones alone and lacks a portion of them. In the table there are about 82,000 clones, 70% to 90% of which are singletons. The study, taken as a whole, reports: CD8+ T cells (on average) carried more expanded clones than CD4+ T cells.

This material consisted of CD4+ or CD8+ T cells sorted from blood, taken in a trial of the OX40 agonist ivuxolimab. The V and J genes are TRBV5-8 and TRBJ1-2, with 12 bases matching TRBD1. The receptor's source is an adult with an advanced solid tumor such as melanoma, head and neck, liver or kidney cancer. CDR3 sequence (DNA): TGTGCCAGCAGCCCTAAGGGACAGGGGGCGCGTAACTATGGCTACACCTTC. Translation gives CASSPKGQGARNYGYTF.